This T cell receptor (beta chain) was obtained from a study of spatial heterogeneity in lung cancer. About the research overall: Detection of beta-chain sequences consistently exceeded that of alpha-chain sequences.

A single record per CDR3 protein comes from TCRdb applying MiXCR to the 5' RACE reads. The profile covers roughly 120,000 distinct CDR3 sequences, with 12% appearing a single time and roughly 15% taken by the ten largest. This clonotype was seen a few times. The time point is: blood at routine non-recurrence follow-up after resection. Sequencing of whole RNA from tumor, nontumor lung or frozen PBMC involved no sorting. The material was PBMCs, obtained at follow-up. The clonotype was recovered from a male donor with early-stage non-small cell lung cancer.

CDR3 coding DNA: TGTGCCAGCAGCACCGGGGGAATCGGGGAGCTGTTTTTT. It yields the protein CASSTGGIGELFF. V is TRBV9 and J is TRBJ2-2, with a possible D match to TRBD2 (6 bases). V was pared by 4 bases and J by 7 bases, with 11 bases between. The germline gives CDR1 SGDLS, CDR2 YYNGEE. The CDR3 is made up of 13 amino acids.